This paragraph covers one T cell receptor beta chain sequence. This record belongs to a study of blood T cell repertoires in COVID-19. In the study overall: The study drew acute and convalescent COVID-19 samples from the United States, Italy and Spain. The cDNA or gDNA used as material had been derived from T cells, B-cell-depleted T cells, or PBMCs.

In the original workflow: Cell counts per sample came from amplifying reference gene primers. Produced via immunoSEQ multiplex PCR; TCRdb's table is partial and in-frame only. V and J calls and clone size follow that table, whereas D and trimming were derived from the DNA. The table lists some 88,000 clones, approximately 87% of them singletons. V trimming: 3 bases; J trimming: 5 bases; junction bases outside the gene matches: 1. The V gene's germline CDR1 is DFQATT and CDR2 SNEGSKA (reference sequence). The CDR3 runs to 12 residues. The chain links TRBV20-1 to TRBJ2-1; 7 bases align to TRBD1. The source material was peripheral blood. The clonotype was recovered from a woman in her 70s with acute or convalescent COVID-19. CDR3 DNA: TGCAGTGCTAGTGACAGGGACAATGAGCAGTTCTTC. Its translation: CSASDRDNEQFF.